This is a list of T cell receptor beta chains from one sample in a study of cytomegalovirus exposure and HLA in healthy donors. Only in-frame clones appear in the TCRdb table, and some are missing; sequencing was by immunoSEQ multiplex PCR. In the table there are 120,000 or so clones, about 83% of which are singletons. Sequenced input: PBMCs. These receptors originate from a man younger than 45 in good health and CMV-seronegative. Each CDR3 is given with its conserved first and last residue. The D gene is left open where the match is weak. Only part of the rows carry a size: once, few, many, or a class if the clone is expanded.

abundance	v_gene	d_gene	j_gene	CDR3nt	CDR3aa
-	TRBV7-2	TRBD2	TRBJ2-7	TGTGCCAGCAGTGCTAGCGGGGGGACCTACGAGCAGTACTTC	CASSASGGTYEQYF
-	TRBV4-2	-	TRBJ2-3	TGTGCCAGCAGCCAAGAAAGACTGCGGGATACGCAGTATTTT	CASSQERLRDTQYF
-	TRBV30	-	TRBJ2-7	TGTGCCTGGAGTGCCACCGGTCCTTTTCTCTACTTC	CAWSATGPFLYF
-	TRBV6-5	TRBD1	TRBJ2-3	TGTGCCAGCAGTTCCGGGACAGGGGGCGCAGGAGATACGCAGTATTTT	CASSSGTGGAGDTQYF
-	TRBV27	-	TRBJ1-5	TGTGCCAGCAGTTCCCACCGAGCAAATCAGCCCCAGCATTTT	CASSSHRANQPQHF
few	TRBV28	TRBD1	TRBJ1-5	TGTGCCAGCTTAACGAAAAAGGGGACAGTCTATAGCAATCAGCCCCAGCATTTT	CASLTKKGTVYSNQPQHF
-	TRBV5-1	-	TRBJ1-2	TGCGCCAGCAGCTTTACCGCCGGGACTATCCCCCTCTATGGCTACACCTTC	CASSFTAGTIPLYGYTF
-	TRBV28	-	TRBJ1-4	TGTGCCAGCAGAACTAGGGTGAGAGAAAAACTGTTTTTT	CASRTRVREKLFF
-	TRBV6-5	TRBD1	TRBJ2-1	TGTGCCAGCAGTCCGGGACAGCCATACAATGAGCAGTTCTTC	CASSPGQPYNEQFF
-	TRBV5-6	TRBD1	TRBJ2-7	TGTGCCAGCGACGGACCCGGGACAGGACACTACGAGCAGTACTTC	CASDGPGTGHYEQYF
-	TRBV5-1	TRBD2	TRBJ2-5	TGCGCCACCACGACTCTCGCGGGGGGGCGAGAGACCCAGTACTTC	CATTTLAGGRETQYF
-	TRBV7-9	TRBD1	TRBJ1-5	TGTGCCAGCAGCTTAGATGGGACAGGTACTCAGCCCCAGCATTTT	CASSLDGTGTQPQHF
few	TRBV7-2	TRBD2	TRBJ2-7	TGTGCCAGCAGCTCCGAACTAGCGGCCTCCTACGAGCAGTACTTC	CASSSELAASYEQYF
-	TRBV7-9	TRBD1	TRBJ2-2	TGTGCCAGCAGCCGATCCTCGGCAGGGACAGACACCGGGGAGCTGTTTTTT	CASSRSSAGTDTGELFF
once	TRBV18	TRBD1	TRBJ2-6	TGTGCCAGCTCACCACGGGTAGGACAGGGGCGCTCTGGGGCCAACGTCCTGACTTTC	CASSPRVGQGRSGANVLTF
-	TRBV10-2	TRBD2	TRBJ2-7	TGCGCCAGCAGTGAGGGTTTCAGTGGTCGGGGGGGCGGGCGGCGGTACTTC	CASSEGFSGRGGGRRYF
-	TRBV7-9	-	TRBJ2-5	TGTGCCAGCACCCCGCGGCCCCAAGAGACCCAGTACTTC	CASTPRPQETQYF
few	TRBV6-1	-	TRBJ2-7	TGTGCCAGCAGCTCGATTTGGGCGTACTTC	CASSSIWAYF
once	TRBV5-4	TRBD1	TRBJ2-3	TGTGCCAGCAGTTCCGACAGGGGTACAGATACGCAGTATTTT	CASSSDRGTDTQYF
-	TRBV9	TRBD1	TRBJ1-3	TGTGCCAGCAGCGTAGCTGAACAGGGGTTCTCTGGAAACACCATATATTTT	CASSVAEQGFSGNTIYF
-	TRBV7-9	TRBD1	TRBJ1-6	TGTGCCAGCAGCTTAGGTGGGACAGCGGGTTCACCCCTCCACTTT	CASSLGGTAGSPLHF
-	TRBV5-1	-	TRBJ1-2	TGCGCCAGCATGATGGGGGGGCAGGGAGCCTATGGCTACACCTTC	CASMMGGQGAYGYTF
-	TRBV5-1	TRBD1	TRBJ1-4	TGCGCCAGCAGTTCGACAGGGCAGAATGAAAAACTGTTTTTT	CASSSTGQNEKLFF
-	TRBV20-1	-	TRBJ2-7	TGCAGTGCTACTAGTAACAACGAGCAGTACTTC	CSATSNNEQYF
-	TRBV7-9	TRBD1	TRBJ1-6	TGTGCCAGCAGCTTAGGACAGGGCAATAATTCACCCCTCCACTTT	CASSLGQGNNSPLHF
-	TRBV7-2	-	TRBJ1-4	TGTGCCAGCAGCTCCCGAGGGGAAAAACTGTTTTTT	CASSSRGEKLFF
-	TRBV2	TRBD1	TRBJ1-2	TGTGCCAGCAGTGAAGTCGGATGGGACAGCTATGGCTACACCTTC	CASSEVGWDSYGYTF
few	TRBV6-1	-	TRBJ2-2	TGTGCCAGCAGGACAGTAAACACCGGGGAGCTGTTTTTT	CASRTVNTGELFF
once	TRBV5-4	TRBD2	TRBJ2-1	TGTGCCAGCAGCCCAGGGACTAGCGGGGTCTACAATGAGCAGTTCTTC	CASSPGTSGVYNEQFF
-	TRBV7-9	-	TRBJ2-2	TGTGCCAGCAGTCCCGGGACTCACTTCACCGGGGAGCTGTTTTTT	CASSPGTHFTGELFF
once	TRBV7-9	TRBD1	TRBJ1-5	TGTGCCAGCAGCGGGACAGGGGATCAGCCCCAGCATTTT	CASSGTGDQPQHF
-	TRBV19	-	TRBJ1-1	TGTGCCAGTTTTGGGCCGCCGGAAGCTTTCTTT	CASFGPPEAFF
-	TRBV5-1	-	TRBJ2-5	TGCGCCAGCAGCTTAAGAGACAGGAAAGGCCAAGAGACCCAGTACTTC	CASSLRDRKGQETQYF
-	TRBV9	-	TRBJ2-6	TGTGCCAGCAGCCCCCGCGCAGGAACAGGGAAGGAGTGGGGGGCCAACGTCCTGACTTTC	CASSPRAGTGKEWGANVLTF
-	TRBV27	TRBD1	TRBJ2-7	TGTGCCAGCACCGGCTGGGACAGGGGGAAATACGAGCAGTACTTC	CASTGWDRGKYEQYF
-	TRBV7-3	-	TRBJ1-1	TGTGCCAGCAGCGCTATTTCGAACACTGAAGCTTTCTTT	CASSAISNTEAFF
-	TRBV15	TRBD1	TRBJ1-1	TGTGCCACGGGGGACAGGGTGAACACTGAAGCTTTCTTT	CATGDRVNTEAFF
-	TRBV27	TRBD2	TRBJ2-1	TGTGCCAGCAGTTTCTCTCAGAGCGGGGCCTACAATGAGCAGTTCTTC	CASSFSQSGAYNEQFF
-	TRBV5-1	-	TRBJ1-1	TGCGCCAGCAGCGGGACACGGGAGGACACTGAAGCTTTCTTT	CASSGTREDTEAFF
-	TRBV5-1	-	TRBJ2-5	TGCGCCAGCAGCCTCTCTCAAGAGACCCAGTACTTC	CASSLSQETQYF
-	TRBV9	-	TRBJ2-7	TGTGCCAGCAGCGTCTCCGGGGACTACGAGCAGTACTTC	CASSVSGDYEQYF